This TCR beta chain was sequenced during a study of blood T cell repertoires in COVID-19. Trimming shortened V by 2 bases and J by 5 bases, and 10 bases separated the two germline ends. This CDR3 has 15 residues. In germline, CDR1 is SGHTA, CDR2 FQGTGA. Those who participated ranged in age from about 18 to 95 years and resided in about two dozen US areas. This table comes from immunoSEQ multiplex PCR, and its TCRdb copy is limited to in-frame clones, with some not included. The sample shows approximately 300,000 clones, around 90% of them seen only once. This sequence joins TRBV7-3 and TRBJ1-6, with TRBD1 as a possible D gene (6 bases). The receptor comes from a woman in her twenties or thirties who had recovered from COVID-19. Sequencing was done on a sample of PBMCs or T cells enriched from blood (not recorded which). CDR3 DNA sequence: TGTGCCAGCAGCTTAGTGGGGGCCAATAATTCACCCCTCCACTTT. Encoded protein: CASSLVGANNSPLHF.